This TCR beta chain was recorded in a study of technical replicates of blood from a few donors. This CDR3 is built from 14 residues. CDR1 SGHNT and CDR2 YYREEE come from the germline V gene (reference sequence). Unmatched junction bases numbered 8, after V lost 4 bases and J lost 8 bases. TCRdb's copy holds only in-frame clones and misses some; the assay was immunoSEQ multiplex PCR. This table holds tens of thousands of clones, roughly 90% found once. V is TRBV5-4 and J is TRBJ1-4; TRBD1 matches 7 bases. Material: T cells isolated from PBMCs. This sequence was found in a human donor in good health. The CDR3 sequence: CASSPLGQNEKLFF. CDR3 nucleotides: TGTGCCAGCAGCCCCTTGGGACAGAACGAAAAACTGTTTTTT.